This T cell receptor beta chain was sequenced in a study of T cell responses to AZD1222 COVID-19 vaccine (dated by TCRdb to 2020 to 2022). A note on the overall study: AZD1222 recipients given second doses at about 4 weeks or at about 12 weeks were pooled, since spike-specific TCR depth and breadth were not found to differ between the two schedules. A total of 233 trial participants underwent TCR sequencing, of whom 207 received two doses of AZD1222 and about 26 received two doses of the MenACWY control vaccine. Trial participants were enrolled into age subgroups of 18-55, 56-69 and 70-plus years, which contained approximately 150, 30 and 60 TCR-sequenced participants, respectively. Results and caveats for the whole study, not just this receptor: The 56-69-year group was small, and its depth increase did not reach significance, likely because of low power. A significant rise in spike-specific TCR breadth and depth was observed after two AZD1222 doses relative to day 0 and relative to MenACWY recipients. Conclusions about previously exposed vaccinees were limited because only a handful of AZD1222 recipients were SARS-CoV-2 seropositive at baseline. Participants were mostly white British, with more females than males. The authors suggested clonal diversity may have been underestimated. Epitopes outside the regions mutated in the B.1.351 and B.1.1.7 variants were reportedly recognized by nearly half of the unique spike-specific TCRs. The whole spike protein was spanned by vaccine-associated CD4 TCRs, and dominant responses were seen in regions 160-218 and 743-854. Because no samples from the day 14 peak response were available, repertoires could be characterized only after the peak T cell response.

The CDR3 regions of human TCRbeta chains were analyzed by immunosequencing. Per the source publication's procedure: TCRs in the repertoires were matched against a reference library of SARS-CoV-2-specific TCRs that had been generated with the MIRA antigen-specificity platform. Breadth was defined as the fraction of unique TCRs that were SARS-CoV-2-associated. Depth was defined as the fraction of total T cells that were SARS-CoV-2-associated. Using the MIRA data, every spike-specific TCR was mapped to the spike region that the TCR reacted to and assigned to either a CD4 or a CD8 class. Log10-transformed breadth and depth values were compared by one-way ANOVA with Sidak's multiple comparisons tests. TCRdb provides this immuneACCESS table in a form limited to in-frame rearrangements. Some clones are lacking; in checked studies, under half of them reflect an unresolved V gene, and why the rest are absent is not known. From that table come the V and J calls and clone size; the DNA was used to work out D and trimming. The sample has around 50,000 clones on record, about 86% of them singletons. The ten most abundant clones make up roughly 10% of the sample.

This sample's time point label indicates: baseline before first vaccination. Vaccinee samples came from UK trials COV001 and COV002, including a single-blind randomized controlled phase 2/3 trial of AZD1222 (ChAdOx1 nCoV-19) in healthy adults. For TCRbeta chain sequencing, PBMC samples from trial participants were taken at day 0 and at day 28 after the second dose. Comment on this clone: This clone's antigen is unknown. No clone much larger than this one lies a single base away; base qualities are absent.

Including cysteine and phenylalanine, the CDR3 has 13 amino acids. This entry keeps only the CDR3 DNA: 39 bases, framed from base 1. V is clipped by 4 bases and J by 8 bases, and the sequence between their germline boundaries is 13 bases long. The receptor comes from an adult in good health. Sequenced here: peripheral blood, sampled on day 0 of AZD1222 vaccination. Recombination linked TRBV12-3 or TRBV12-4 to TRBJ2-3; the D gene could be TRBD1 or TRBD2, each one agreeing over 5 bases. The DNA reads TGTGCCAGCAGTTCAACGGGGCGGCCTACGCAGTATTTT. Its product reads: CASSSTGRPTQYF.